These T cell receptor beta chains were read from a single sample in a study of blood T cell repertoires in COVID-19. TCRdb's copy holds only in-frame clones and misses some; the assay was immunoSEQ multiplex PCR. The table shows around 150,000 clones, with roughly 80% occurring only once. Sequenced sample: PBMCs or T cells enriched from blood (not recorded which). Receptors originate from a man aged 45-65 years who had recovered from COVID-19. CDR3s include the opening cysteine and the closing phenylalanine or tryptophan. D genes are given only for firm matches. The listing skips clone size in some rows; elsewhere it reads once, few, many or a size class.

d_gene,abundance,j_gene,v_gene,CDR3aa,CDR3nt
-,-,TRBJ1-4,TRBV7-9,CASSLVAEKLFF,TGTGCCAGCAGCTTAGTGGCAGAAAAACTGTTTTTT
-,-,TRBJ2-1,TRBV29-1,CSGSRALWNEQFF,TGCAGCGGATCTCGAGCCCTCTGGAATGAGCAGTTCTTC
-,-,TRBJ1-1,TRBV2,CASSVQGTYLPEAFF,TGTGCCAGCAGTGTTCAGGGGACATACCTCCCTGAAGCTTTCTTT
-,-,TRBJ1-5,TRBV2,CASSETGNQPQHF,TGTGCCAGCAGTGAAACAGGGAATCAGCCCCAGCATTTT
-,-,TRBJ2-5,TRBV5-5,CASSFGRPGFQETQYF,TGTGCCAGCAGCTTCGGCCGGCCAGGGTTCCAAGAGACCCAGTACTTC
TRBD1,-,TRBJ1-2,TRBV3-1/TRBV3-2,CASSLAGGHYGYTF,TGTGCCAGCAGCCTAGCAGGGGGACACTATGGCTACACCTTC
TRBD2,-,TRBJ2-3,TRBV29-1,CSVDRRTSGGAGGTDTQYF,TGCAGCGTCGACCGGAGGACTAGCGGGGGGGCCGGTGGCACAGATACGCAGTATTTT
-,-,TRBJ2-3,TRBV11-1,CASSHQLANTDTQYF,TGTGCCAGCAGCCACCAGCTAGCGAACACAGATACGCAGTATTTT
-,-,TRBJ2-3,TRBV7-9,CASNQLFPSSTDTQYF,TGTGCCAGCAACCAACTCTTCCCCTCTAGCACAGATACGCAGTATTTT
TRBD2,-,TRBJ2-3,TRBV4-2,CASSERGATTDTQYF,TGTGCCAGCAGTGAGCGGGGGGCAACCACAGATACGCAGTATTTT
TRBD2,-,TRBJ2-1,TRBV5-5,CASSLAGGQYNEQFF,TGTGCCAGCAGTTTAGCGGGGGGGCAGTACAATGAGCAGTTCTTC
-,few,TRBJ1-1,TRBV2,CASSERGSVNTEAFF,TGTGCCAGCAGTGAAAGGGGCAGTGTGAACACTGAAGCTTTCTTT
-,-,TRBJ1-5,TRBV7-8,CASSLGSGRNQPQHF,TGTGCCAGCAGCTTAGGGTCAGGGCGAAATCAGCCCCAGCATTTT
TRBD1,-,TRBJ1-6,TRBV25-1,CASRPGQGGNSPLHF,TGTGCCAGCAGGCCTGGACAGGGTGGTAATTCACCCCTCCACTTT
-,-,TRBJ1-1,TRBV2,CASTTSGMNTEAFF,TGTGCCAGCACCACGTCGGGGATGAACACTGAAGCTTTCTTT
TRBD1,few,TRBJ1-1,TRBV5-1,CASSRQGQVNTEAFF,TGCGCCAGCAGCCGCCAGGGACAGGTAAACACTGAAGCTTTCTTT
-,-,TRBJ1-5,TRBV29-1,CSVLERGSNQPQHF,TGCAGCGTTTTGGAAAGGGGGAGCAATCAGCCCCAGCATTTT
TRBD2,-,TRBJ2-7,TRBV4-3,CASSQGAGDYEQYF,TGCGCCAGCAGCCAAGGAGCGGGGGATTACGAGCAGTACTTC
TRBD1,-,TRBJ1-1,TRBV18,CASSPQGAAAEAFF,TGTGCCAGCTCACCCCAGGGGGCGGCGGCTGAAGCTTTCTTT
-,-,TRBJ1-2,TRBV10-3,CAISDQNYGYTF,TGTGCCATCAGTGATCAGAACTATGGCTACACCTTC
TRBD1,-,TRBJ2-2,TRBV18,CASSYRGKNTGELFF,TGTGCCAGCTCCTACAGGGGGAAAAACACCGGGGAGCTGTTTTTT
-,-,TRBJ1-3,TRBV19,CASRGTEGNTIYF,TGTGCCAGTAGGGGGACTGAAGGAAACACCATATATTTT
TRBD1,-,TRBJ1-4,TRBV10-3,CAIRGQPNEKLFF,TGTGCCATCAGGGGACAGCCTAATGAAAAACTGTTTTTT
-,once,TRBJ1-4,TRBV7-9,CASSPRGGEKLFF,TGTGCCAGCAGCCCCCGGGGAGGAGAAAAACTGTTTTTT
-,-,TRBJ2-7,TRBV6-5,CASSYSDGGEQYF,TGTGCCAGCAGTTACTCGGACGGGGGCGAGCAGTACTTC
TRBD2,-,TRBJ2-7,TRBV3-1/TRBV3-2,CASSQLLGLAGALAYEQYF,TGTGCCAGCAGCCAGCTTTTGGGACTAGCGGGGGCCCTCGCCTACGAGCAGTACTTC
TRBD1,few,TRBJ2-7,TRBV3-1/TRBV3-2,CASSYGQGAYEQYF,TGTGCCAGCAGCTACGGACAGGGGGCTTACGAGCAGTACTTC
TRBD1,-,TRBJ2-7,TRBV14,CASSAGTGPYEQYF,TGTGCCAGCAGCGCAGGGACAGGCCCCTACGAGCAGTACTTC